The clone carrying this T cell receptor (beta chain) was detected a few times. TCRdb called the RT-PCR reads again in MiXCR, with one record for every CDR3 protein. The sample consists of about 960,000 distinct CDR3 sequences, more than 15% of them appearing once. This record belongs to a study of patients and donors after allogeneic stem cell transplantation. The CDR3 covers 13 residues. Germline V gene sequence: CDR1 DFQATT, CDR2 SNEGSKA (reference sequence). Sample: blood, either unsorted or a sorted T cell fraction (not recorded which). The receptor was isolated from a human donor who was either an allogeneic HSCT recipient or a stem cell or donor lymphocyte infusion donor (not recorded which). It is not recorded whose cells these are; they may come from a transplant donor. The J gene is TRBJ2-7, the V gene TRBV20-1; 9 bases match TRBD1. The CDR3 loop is CSLGDRATYEQYF. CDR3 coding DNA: TGCAGCCTCGGGGACAGGGCGACCTACGAGCAGTACTTC.